These 26 T cell receptor beta chains were sequenced from one sample in a study of beta chain features in type 1 diabetes. Sequencing targeted expressed TCRB transcripts, as all isolated RNA had been reverse transcribed. The method was immunoSEQ multiplex PCR; TCRdb's version includes in-frame clones alone and lacks a portion of them. Here the sample spans around 600,000 clones, roughly an eighth being singletons. The antigens for these receptors are not known. Study results and limitations: Among patients with Type 1 diabetes, TCRB CDR3s were moderately but significantly shorter in every one of the four CD4+ subsets.

What was sequenced was naive CD4+ T cells from blood. These receptors were taken from a man aged 25-45 years with type 1 diabetes.

This clone was detected only a few times. The V call is TRBV4-3, the J call TRBJ1-2; TRBD1 aligns across 7 bases. The V segment lost 0 bases and the J segment 0 bases; nucleotides outside the gene matches: 1. CDR1 is LGHNA and CDR2 is YSLEER in the germline V gene. The CDR3 runs to 15 residues. The CDR3 reads CASSQEQGPNYGYTF. CDR3 coding DNA: TGCGCCAGCAGCCAAGAACAGGGGCCTAACTATGGCTACACCTTC.

This clone occurred a few times. J is TRBJ1-2 and V is TRBV6-5; TRBD1 matches at 8 bases. CDR1 is MNHEY and CDR2 is SVGAGI in the germline V gene. After removal of 5 bases from V and 5 bases from J, the junction contained 7 bases not matched to a gene. This CDR3 contains 14 residues. The CDR3 region has the DNA TGTGCCAGCAGTCCCGACAGGGGACAATATGGCTACACCTTC. It codes for CASSPDRGQYGYTF.

This clone showed up just a few times. V is TRBV15 and J is TRBJ2-7; 8 bases are shared with TRBD1. This CDR3 contains 16 residues. The germline V gene encodes CDR1 LNHNV and CDR2 YYDKDF (reference sequence). V was pared by 3 bases and J by 5 bases, with 12 bases of the junction left unmatched. CDR3 residues: CATSRFGQGVKDEQYF. In DNA, the CDR3 is TGTGCCACCAGCAGGTTCGGACAGGGAGTAAAGGACGAGCAGTACTTC.

The table lists this clone with a few counts. CDR3 region: CSARPPGAWAEQYF. CDR3 DNA sequence: TGCAGCGCCAGACCACCGGGGGCCTGGGCCGAGCAGTACTTC. This chain uses TRBV29-1 with TRBJ2-7, with D perhaps matching TRBD1 or TRBD2 (6 bases each). Germline V gene sequence: CDR1 SQVTM, CDR2 ANQGSEA. Trimming removed 7 bases at V and 6 bases at J, with 22 bases between. This CDR3 is built from 14 residues.

This clone was found a few times. Different DNA sequences within this sample yield the same CDR3. This chain links TRBV5-6 with TRBJ1-1; D is ambiguous. Deletions cut 1 base from V and 4 bases from J, with 5 bases between. From germline, CDR1 is SGHDT and CDR2 YYEEEE. The CDR3 contains 12 residues. The DNA of the CDR3 is TGTGCCAGCAGCTTGTACAGCACTGAAGCTTTCTTT. Amino acids: CASSLYSTEAFF. The full variable domain, in which reference TRBV5-6 and TRBJ1-1 provide the parts outside the CDR3, is DAGVTQSPTHLIKTRGQQVTLRCSPKSGHDTVSWYQQALGQGPQFIFQYYEEEERQRGNFPDRFSGHQFPNYSSELNVNALLLGDSALYLCASSLYSTEAFFGQGTRLTVV.

This clone was observed a few times. The CDR3 reads CASGLVLRQSGNTIYF. DNA for the CDR3: TGTGCTAGTGGTTTGGTACTCAGGCAATCTGGAAACACCATATATTTT. The V call is TRBV12-5, the J call TRBJ1-3; D gene uncertain. This CDR3 is 16 amino acids long. Germline V gene data show CDR1 as LGHNT and CDR2 as FRNRAP. V lost 0 bases, J lost 1 base, and 10 bases lay in between.

The chain recombines TRBV5-1 with TRBJ2-1; D possibly corresponds to TRBD1 (6 bases). The germline V gene has CDR1 SGHRS and CDR2 YFSETQ. Trimming took 1 base from V and 9 from J, leaving 14 bases between them. The CDR3 consists of 14 residues. The CDR3: CASSLRSGVGEQFF. For the CDR3, the DNA is TGCGCCAGCAGCTTGCGGTCAGGGGTGGGTGAGCAGTTCTTC.

On this clone itself: Other DNA sequences in the sample encode the same CDR3. The genes are TRBV10-3 and TRBJ2-3; D is ambiguous. Germline V gene lookup returns CDR1 ENHRY and CDR2 SYGVKD. Trimming left V 0 bases short and J 3 bases short, with 1 base between. CDR3 size: 12 residues. In DNA form, the CDR3 reads TGTGCCATCAGTGAGTCAACAGATACGCAGTATTTT. Its protein is CAISESTDTQYF.

Notes on this clone: The sample contains more than one DNA sequence encoding this CDR3. The rearrangement links TRBV18 to TRBJ2-6; 7 nucleotides align to TRBD1. CDR3 length: 16 residues. Germline V gives CDR1 KGHSH, CDR2 LQKENI. Trimming at V came to 3 bases and at J to 0 bases, leaving 2 bases not matched to a gene. The chain's CDR3 is CASSPDRASGANVLTF. The CDR3 DNA sequence: TGTGCCAGCTCACCCGACAGGGCCTCTGGGGCCAACGTCCTGACTTTC. Full variable domain (outside the CDR3, taken from reference TRBV18 and TRBJ2-6): NAGVMQNPRHLVRRRGQEARLRCSPMKGHSHVYWYRQLPEEGLKFMVYLQKENIIDESGMPKERFSAEFPKEGPSILRIQQVVRGDSAAYFCASSPDRASGANVLTFGAGSRLTVL.

The CDR3 DNA follows: TGTGCCAGCAGTGCCGGGACAGTCCTCTACGAGCAGTACTTC. Translating gives CASSAGTVLYEQYF. The rearrangement joins TRBV28 to TRBJ2-7; TRBD1 matches 7 bases. The CDR3 extends over 14 amino acids. J gave up 3 bases and V 5 bases, and 7 bases lay outside the gene matches. Germline V gene data show CDR1 as MDHEN and CDR2 as SYDVKM.

The CDR3 bases are TGTGCCAGCAGTTTTCCCTTGTACAGGGGGCGCGACGAGCAGTACTTC. This encodes CASSFPLYRGRDEQYF. The chain couples TRBV27 to TRBJ2-7, with 9 bases identical to TRBD1. V shed 3 bases, J shed 5 bases, and the junction held 11 bases outside the gene matches. The CDR3 covers 16 residues. CDR1 and CDR2 (germline): MNHEY, SMNVEV (reference sequence).

This chain links TRBV29-1 with TRBJ2-3; 10 nucleotides align to TRBD2. Germline trimming cut 6 bases from V and 4 bases from J; bases unmatched to any gene: 16. CDR1 is SQVTM and CDR2 is ANQGSEA in the germline V gene. This CDR3 comprises 17 residues. The DNA for the CDR3 is TGCAGCGTACGACCGGGACTAGCGAGGCGGGGGGCAGATACGCAGTATTTT. Protein: CSVRPGLARRGADTQYF.

The chain employs TRBV15 and TRBJ2-3; 9 bases map to TRBD1. The CDR3 is made up of 15 amino acids. Looked up from germline, CDR1 is LNHNV and CDR2 is YYDKDF (reference sequence). Trimming took 3 bases from V and 5 from J; bases not matched to a gene: 6. CDR3 bases: TGTGCCACCAGCAGCCCGTGGACAGGGGTAGATACGCAGTATTTT. Its protein is CATSSPWTGVDTQYF.

This sequence joins TRBV7-8 and TRBJ2-4; D not resolved. Trimming removed 0 bases at V and 0 bases at J, with 18 bases between. This CDR3 has 19 residues. Germline CDR1 is SGHVS and CDR2 is FQNEAQ. The CDR3 sequence is CASSLAPAPRDLAKNIQYF. DNA of the CDR3: TGTGCCAGCAGCTTAGCACCCGCCCCCCGTGACCTAGCCAAAAACATTCAGTACTTC. Together with reference TRBV7-8 and TRBJ2-4, the CDR3 gives the full variable domain: GAGVSQSPRYKVAKRGQDVALRCDPISGHVSLFWYQQALGQGPEFLTYFQNEAQLDKSGLPSDRFFAERPEGSVSTLKIQRTQQEDSAVYLCASSLAPAPRDLAKNIQYFGAGTRLSVL.

This clone was seen only a few times. The sample has other DNA sequences that encode this CDR3 too. V usage is TRBV7-2 and J usage is TRBJ1-1; D might be TRBD1 (6 bases). The length of the CDR3 is 13 residues. The V and J ends lost 4 bases and 1 base respectively, with 7 bases between them. Per the germline V gene, CDR1 is SGHTA and CDR2 is FQGNSA. The CDR3 is CASSSGQNTEAFF. Written as DNA, the CDR3 is TGTGCCAGCAGCTCGGGACAGAACACTGAAGCTTTCTTT.

V and J are TRBV19 and TRBJ1-1, with a weak D call TRBD1 (6 bases). This CDR3 has 14 amino acids. V lost 6 bases to trimming and J lost 0 bases, with 11 bases between them. Germline lookup yields CDR1 LNHDA and CDR2 SQIVND (reference sequence). The CDR3 reads CASSLTGLNTEAFF. CDR3 coding DNA: TGTGCCAGTAGCCTGACAGGACTGAACACTGAAGCTTTCTTT.

This rearrangement joins TRBV19 to TRBJ1-4; D uncertain. The germline V and J ends were trimmed by 7 bases and 8 bases, with 14 bases remaining between them. This CDR3 has 13 residues. Germline loops: CDR1 LNHDA, CDR2 SQIVND (reference sequence). The CDR3 is CASTYGVREKLFF. For the CDR3, the DNA is TGTGCCAGTACATACGGGGTACGGGAAAAACTGTTTTTT.

In its sample, this clone was seen a few times. J is TRBJ2-7 and V is TRBV23-1; 10 nucleotides align to TRBD1. TRBV23-1 belongs to the ORF category, with a function that is uncertain. J lost 4 bases, V lost 0 bases, and 0 bases had no gene match. This CDR3 is 14 amino acids long. The DNA of the CDR3 is TGCGCCAGCAGTCAATCGGACAGGGGGTACGAGCAGTACTTC. Translating gives CASSQSDRGYEQYF.

As to this clone: The germline gene is not matched at one end of the junction; a read error may be the cause. CDR3: CASSSLGQQETQYF. For the CDR3, the DNA is TGTGCTAGCAGCTCATTAGGACAGCAAGAGACCCAGTACTTC. This chain connects TRBV7-7 to TRBJ2-5, with D perhaps TRBD1 (6 bases). The CDR3 loop spans 14 amino acids. Germline CDR1 reads SSHAT; CDR2 reads FNYEAQ (reference sequence). Complete variable domain (other parts from reference TRBV7-7 and TRBJ2-5): GAGVSQSPRYKVTKRGQDVTLRCDPISSHATLYWYQQALGQGPEFLTYFNYEAQPDKSGLPSDRFSAERPEGSISTLTIQRTEQRDSAMYRCASSSLGQQETQYFGPGTRLLVL.

This clone was recorded a few times. The gene calls are TRBV19 and TRBJ2-1; 8 nucleotides match TRBD2. The trim removed 11 bases at V and 0 bases at J, leaving 3 bases unmatched. Germline CDR1 reads LNHDA; CDR2 reads SQIVND (reference sequence). The CDR3 runs 13 residues. CDR3 amino acids: CAGGGNSYNEQFF. As DNA, the CDR3 is TGTGCCGGCGGGGGGAACTCCTACAATGAGCAGTTCTTC.

V gene TRBV7-2 combines with J gene TRBJ1-1; D is unresolved. The germline V gene encodes CDR1 SGHTA and CDR2 FQGNSA. V lost 4 bases to trimming and J lost 1 base, with 7 bases between them. The CDR3 extends over 13 amino acids. The CDR3 bases are TGTGCCAGCAGCTATTCAAGGAACACTGAAGCTTTCTTT. Protein product: CASSYSRNTEAFF.

The chain combines TRBV11-3 with TRBJ2-5, with a tentative D call TRBD1 (6 bases). The germline V and J ends were trimmed by 5 bases and 5 bases, with 15 bases remaining between them. Per the germline V gene, CDR1 is SGHNT and CDR2 is YENEEA. The CDR3 has 14 amino acids. CDR3 nucleotide sequence: TGTGCCAGCAGCCAGATGGGGGCTGGGGAGACCCAGTACTTC. Protein: CASSQMGAGETQYF.

CDR3 region: CASSPGGRDYGYTF. CDR3 in DNA: TGTGCCAGCAGCCCCGGGGGACGAGACTATGGCTACACCTTC. The V gene is TRBV7-8, the J gene TRBJ1-2, with D tentatively TRBD1 (5 bases). CDR3 length: 14 residues. Per the germline V gene, CDR1 is SGHVS and CDR2 is FQNEAQ. Trimming left V 5 bases short and J 3 bases short, with 13 bases between.

The chain recombines TRBV2 with TRBJ2-5; D gene ambiguous. V shed 2 bases and J shed 3 bases, with 7 bases lying between them. There are 13 residues in the CDR3. Germline V gene data show CDR1 as SNHLY and CDR2 as FYNNEI. DNA of the CDR3: TGTGCCAGCAGTGAATCCAGAAAAGAGACCCAGTACTTC. It codes for CASSESRKETQYF.

In this sample, this clone turned up a few times. The chain recombines TRBV5-1 with TRBJ2-5; D is unclear. The CDR3 is 14 residues long. CDR1 is SGHRS, CDR2 YFSETQ, per germline. V dropped 6 bases and J dropped 5 bases, with 17 bases sitting between them. CDR3 region: CASTITGARETQYF. The CDR3 nucleotides read TGCGCCAGCACCATAACCGGCGCGCGGGAGACCCAGTACTTC. Looking up the rest from reference TRBV5-1 and TRBJ2-5 gives the full variable domain: KAGVTQTPRYLIKTRGQQVTLSCSPISGHRSVSWYQQTPGQGLQFLFEYFSETQRNKGNFPGRFSGRQFSNSRSEMNVSTLELGDSALYLCASTITGARETQYFGPGTRLLVL.

This clone was counted only a few times. The V call is TRBV15, the J call TRBJ1-6, with unresolved D. The ends were cut back, 0 bases at V and 5 bases at J, with 8 bases in the middle. The CDR3 spans 15 residues. Germline assignment: CDR1 LNHNV and CDR2 YYDKDF (reference sequence). The CDR3 nucleotides read TGTGCCACCAGCAGAGATATTGGAAATAATTCACCCCTCCACTTT. Its translation is CATSRDIGNNSPLHF. Supplemented by reference TRBV15 and TRBJ1-6, the full variable domain reads DAMVIQNPRYQVTQFGKPVTLSCSQTLNHNVMYWYQQKSSQAPKLLFHYYDKDFNNEADTPDNFQSRRPNTSFCFLDIRSPGLGDTAMYLCATSRDIGNNSPLHFGNGTRLTVT.